This T cell receptor (beta chain) derives from a study of blood T cells in healthy people across ages (dated by TCRdb to the mid-2010s). In terms of the full investigation: Template switching captured roughly one uniquely barcoded TCR beta cDNA molecule per two T cells in model experiments. The study measured age-related changes in TCR beta repertoire diversity using deep sequencing normalized with unique cDNA molecular identifiers. Four age groups were formed from the donors: young (average 16 years), middle-aged (just under 40), aged (more than 55) and long-lived (about 75). Using the same blood draw, the study looked at two additional independent replicas of 1 million unique cDNA reads for two donors, one aged 18 to 30 and the other aged 80 or older. Overall study outcomes, separate from this receptor: A strong correlation was found between observed TCR beta diversity and the percentage of naive T cells measured by flow cytometry. The CMV infection status of donors was not known, potentially confounding age-related changes in expanded clonotypes. Because profiling used bulk unsorted PBMCs, naive and antigen-experienced compartments could not be compared conclusively. Estimates of total diversity based on one million sequenced T cells were regarded as lower bounds and as underestimates. As age increased, observed TCR beta diversity per million T cells dropped in a roughly linear way, and a significant reduction was already evident by age 40. Compared with the aged group, the long-lived group had more naive CD4+ T cells, fewer expanded clones and increased TCR diversity, a pattern suggesting age selection.

Comments on this clonotype: This clone's antigen is unknown. No per-base quality is available; no much larger clone lies one base away.

The method was 5' RACE. The instrument was an Illumina HiSeq 2500. The second PCR ran for roughly 7 to 12 cycles and used a J-beta primer mix along with a sample-barcoded 5' primer. Each TCR beta cDNA molecule received a unique molecular identifier from a template-switch 5' adaptor carrying 12 random nucleotides. At least 2.5 million CDR3-containing paired-end reads were obtained from each sample. First-strand cDNA synthesis was performed from all RNA using the Mint cDNA synthesis kit, with priming by a TRBC-specific oligonucleotide. All cDNA was treated with uracil-DNA glycosylase and then went through a first 18-cycle PCR with the universal primers M1SS and BC2_uni_R. The authors' analysis ran thus. For normalization, 1 million high-quality reads were randomly selected from each sample, with every read carrying a distinct molecular identifier. Reads with shared molecular identifiers were discarded instead of being binned into consensus sequences. CDR3 identification, clonotype clustering and error correction used MiTCR with a Q25 quality threshold and the strictest error-elimination algorithm. A nonparametric unseen species model with Euler transformation was used to estimate a lower bound on total TCR beta diversity. Clones were called with MiXCR by TCRdb after fastp trimmed the public reads at Q25, and only in-frame beta chains were retained. Duplicate CDR3 protein sequences are folded into a single record with the most common DNA and genes. TCRdb, not the authors, supplied the V and J calls. Within this sample are approximately 960,000 distinct CDR3 sequences, with under 35% of them counted one time only. Roughly 10% of the sample is held by the ten biggest clonotypes.

Systemically healthy Caucasian individuals from Russia, 35 to 50 in total and aged roughly 6 to 95 years, were included as donors. Each donor gave ten milliliters of peripheral blood, collected into EDTA-treated Vacutainer tubes. Ficoll-Paque density-gradient centrifugation was used to isolate PBMCs, with at least 7 million obtained per sample. Total RNA, at least 5.5 micrograms per sample, was extracted from PBMCs with Trizol reagent. For every donor, an aliquot of PBMCs went through flow cytometry to measure the percentages of naive CD45RAhigh/CD27high T cells. The CDR3 holds 16 amino acids from the cysteine to the phenylalanine. Only CDR3 DNA remains: 48 bases, in frame from the first base. As encoded in the germline V gene, CDR1 is MGHRA while CDR2 is YSYEKL. V is cut by 2 bases and J by 4 bases, and the space between the germline ends is 14 bases. A further study also used this sample, focusing on T cells of mothers and their children. The second study reports: Donors were nine systemically healthy Caucasian individuals: three mothers and their six children. cDNA synthesis used all of the extracted RNA, with 1.5 ug of RNA in each 15 ul reaction. In the second PCR, sample barcodes and 2-4 random nucleotides were introduced via the M1S primer. Over 8 million TCR beta CDR3 reads came from each mother, compared with around 3 million reads from each child. Thymic selection similarly shapes TCR recombination output in related and unrelated pairs, with minor effect from inherited differences. Related mother-child pairs always showed normalized repertoire overlap that was slightly higher than in unrelated mother-child pairs, though the difference was never significant. With a sensitivity of about 100 clones per million clonotypes, no persistent microchimeric T cell clones were detected. The study used deep NGS to compare TCR beta repertoires of mothers and children, seeking features distinguishing related mother-child pairs from unrelated individuals. The mean age was roughly 44 +/- 4 years for the mothers and about 10 +/- 4 years for the children. Libraries were sequenced on Illumina HiSeq 2000 with 100+100 nt paired-end reads after adapter ligation with NEBNext reagents. To prevent cross-contamination, the mother and child libraries were prepared a month apart and were sequenced in separate runs. For each donor, somewhere between about 500,000 and 2,300,000 distinct TCR beta clonotypes were identified. Naive TCR beta clonotypes were estimated from low-frequency clonotypes matched to each donor's FACS-determined naive share, without sorting.

The receptor's source is a woman aged 40 to 50 in good health. The rearrangement joined TRBV4-1 to TRBJ2-2, with TRBD1 tentatively as D gene (5 bases match). Input material: blood. The CDR3 in this case is CASSQSDMGFTGELFF. The DNA reads as follows: TGCGCCAGCAGCCAATCGGACATGGGGTTCACCGGGGAGCTGTTTTTT.